These 15 T cell receptor beta chains share one sample of origin, sequenced in a study of radiotherapy plus CTLA-4 blockade in lung cancer. TCRdb's copy holds only in-frame clones and misses some; the assay was immunoSEQ multiplex PCR. Of approximately 52,000 clones in the sample, around 79% are singletons; the top ten hold roughly 8.5%. The material was peripheral blood, obtained from a patient treated with radiotherapy plus ipilimumab. Receptors were obtained from a human donor with non-small cell lung cancer who had a complete response to radiotherapy plus ipilimumab.

The CDR3 sequence: CASGGWGGLMNTEAFF. In DNA form, the CDR3 reads TGTGCCAGCGGTGGGTGGGGGGGGCTGATGAACACTGAAGCTTTCTTT. The rearrangement links TRBV6-6 to TRBJ1-1, with TRBD1 as a possible D gene (6 bases). Trimming pared 8 bases from V and 0 bases from J, leaving 19 bases between. The CDR3 sequence is 16 residues long. Looked up from germline, CDR1 is MNHNY and CDR2 is SVGAGI (reference sequence).

The V gene is TRBV7-2, the J gene TRBJ2-6; D uncertain. The CDR3 totals 14 residues. V lost 3 bases, J lost 0 bases, and 3 bases lay in between. The germline gives CDR1 SGHTA, CDR2 FQGNSA. The CDR3 DNA follows: TGTGCCAGCAGCTTTAACTCTGGGGCCAACGTCCTGACTTTC. Protein product: CASSFNSGANVLTF.

V usage is TRBV6-6 and J usage is TRBJ2-7; 7 bases are shared with TRBD1. This CDR3 is built from 14 residues. Germline CDR1 MNHNY, CDR2 SVGAGI (reference sequence). With 5 bases clipped from V and 4 bases from J, the junction kept 8 bases outside the gene matches. For the CDR3, the DNA is TGTGCCAGCAGTGCCCGGGACAGCTCATACGAGCAGTACGTC. Translation gives CASSARDSSYEQYV.

CDR3 bases: TGTGCCAGTAGCCGGACAGGGGGCACCAACACTGAAGCTTTCTTT. Translating it yields CASSRTGGTNTEAFF. V and J are TRBV19 and TRBJ1-1, with 11 bases that match TRBD1. The CDR3 has 15 amino acids. Per the germline V gene, CDR1 is LNHDA and CDR2 is SQIVND (reference sequence). V was pared by 6 bases and J by 2 bases, with 5 bases of the junction left unmatched.

This clone was observed a few times. The rearrangement uses TRBV4-1 and TRBJ1-5; D not resolved. Per germline, CDR1 MGHRA and CDR2 YSYEKL. V lost 3 bases and J lost 7, with 13 bases in between. The CDR3 runs 14 residues. CDR3 bases: TGCGCCAGCAGCCAGCCCCTAGGTGGGCAGCCCCAGCATTTT. It translates to CASSQPLGGQPQHF.

V usage is TRBV5-6 and J usage is TRBJ2-3; 7 bases agree with TRBD2. V was pared by 0 bases and J by 5 bases, with 6 bases of the junction left unmatched. The CDR3 runs 15 residues. CDR1 is SGHDT, CDR2 YYEEEE, per germline. The CDR3: CASSLGDYIGDTQYF. DNA of the CDR3: TGTGCCAGCAGCTTGGGGGACTATATCGGAGATACGCAGTATTTT.

This chain links TRBV7-2 with TRBJ1-1, with 10 bases aligning to TRBD1. The CDR3 length is 15 residues. The J segment lost 3 bases and the V segment lost 5 bases, leaving 6 bases of the junction unmatched. Germline V gene lookup returns CDR1 SGHTA and CDR2 FQGNSA. The DNA for the CDR3 is TGTGCCAGCAGCCGCAGACAGGGGGCGCACACTGAAGCTTTCTTT. It specifies CASSRRQGAHTEAFF.

A remark on this clone: One end of the junction varies from germline; a read error may be responsible. The V gene is TRBV7-7, the J gene TRBJ2-5, with D tentatively TRBD2 (6 bases). The CDR3 length is 14 residues. CDR1 is SSHAT and CDR2 is FNYEAQ in the germline V gene (reference sequence). The CDR3 region has the DNA TGTGCTAGCAGCGTGGACTACCGACAAGAGACCCAGTACTTC. Amino acid sequence: CASSVDYRQETQYF.

The rearrangement joins TRBV28 to TRBJ2-5; D is uncertain. Trimming cost V 6 bases and J 7 bases, with 15 bases left between them. Germline CDR1 reads MDHEN; CDR2 reads SYDVKM. The CDR3 is 13 amino acids. CDR3 DNA: TGTGCCAGCAGCCCAGTATCCCCGGGGACCCAGTACTTC. It yields the protein CASSPVSPGTQYF.

The chain carries TRBV6-5 and TRBJ2-7, with a weak D call TRBD1 (6 bases). V was trimmed by 6 bases and J by 2 bases, leaving 11 bases between them. The CDR3 is 13 amino acids. Germline V lookup: CDR1 MNHEY, CDR2 SVGAGI. CDR3 in amino acids: CASRAGTTYEQYV. The CDR3 DNA reads as TGTGCCAGCAGGGCCGGGACAACCTACGAGCAGTACGTC.

In this sample, this clone turned up a few times. DNA of the CDR3: TGTGCCAGCAGCCAAGAACCCGGGGGAGTTACCACCGGGGAGCTGTTTTTT. Amino acid sequence: CASSQEPGGVTTGELFF. The chain is built from TRBV14 and TRBJ2-2, with D possibly TRBD2 on 6 matching bases. The germline CDR1 and CDR2 sequences are SGHDN and FVKESK. V shed 0 bases and J shed 4 bases, with 15 bases lying between them. The CDR3 is made up of 17 amino acids. The complete variable domain, with remaining parts taken from reference TRBV14 and TRBJ2-2, reads EAGVTQFPSHSVIEKGQTVTLRCDPISGHDNLYWYRRVMGKEIKFLLHFVKESKQDESGMPNNRFLAERTGGTYSTLKVQPAELEDSGVYFCASSQEPGGVTTGELFFGEGSRLTVL.

J is TRBJ1-1 and V is TRBV25-1; D is perhaps TRBD1 (6 bases). V shed 3 bases and J shed 6 bases, with 14 bases lying between them. The CDR3 contains 14 residues. CDR1 and CDR2 from the germline V gene are MGHDK and SYGVNS. CDR3 sequence (DNA): TGTGCCAGCAGTGAGGGCGGGGGGGCAGCTGAAGCTTTCTTT. It encodes CASSEGGGAAEAFF.

The V call is TRBV5-1, the J call TRBJ2-3; TRBD1 aligns across 7 bases. The CDR3 has 17 amino acids. The V segment lost 4 bases and the J segment 1 base; nucleotides outside the gene matches: 12. Germline assignment: CDR1 SGHRS and CDR2 YFSETQ. The CDR3 reads CASSTNTGARGTDTQYF. CDR3 nucleotides: TGCGCCAGCAGCACCAACACAGGGGCGCGGGGCACAGATACGCAGTATTTT.

The genes are TRBV9 and TRBJ2-4, with D possibly being TRBD2 (6 bases). This CDR3 is built from 18 residues. Germline V gives CDR1 SGDLS, CDR2 YYNGEE. The ends were cut back, 5 bases at V and 0 bases at J, with 21 bases in the middle. The CDR3 is CASRTRDPGGLAKNIQYF. The CDR3 DNA is TGTGCCAGCAGGACCCGGGACCCCGGGGGTCTAGCCAAAAACATTCAGTACTTC.

The chain recombines TRBV18 with TRBJ1-3; TRBD1 is a possible D gene (5 bases). The germline V gene encodes CDR1 KGHSH and CDR2 LQKENI. The CDR3 contains 17 residues. V lost 3 bases and J lost 0, with 15 bases in between. The CDR3 coding sequence is TGTGCCAGCTCACCCTCTTGGGGACTAGGCTCTGGAAACACCATATATTTT. Its translation is CASSPSWGLGSGNTIYF.